The 23 T cell receptor beta chains below were found in one sample sequenced in a study of kidney transplant recipient with SARS-CoV-2 infection. A single record per CDR3 protein comes from TCRdb applying MiXCR to the reads. The sample gives roughly 230,000 distinct CDR3 sequences, under 30% of which show up once; nearly 7.5% is in the top ten. The sequencing used a blood sample, collected at baseline and on approximately day 120 from a kidney transplant recipient. These receptor sequences come from a male patient between 25 and 39 years old who had COVID-19 and was a kidney transplant recipient. Some T cells may originate from the graft donor.

Notes on this clonotype: Just one base apart from a much larger clone, this may be a read error. The chain has TRBV12-3 or TRBV12-4 and TRBJ1-1; TRBD1 agrees at 9 bases. The CDR3 loop spans 17 amino acids. CDR3 loop: CASSKGQGTHLNTGAFF. As DNA, the CDR3 is TGTGCCAGCAGCAAAGGACAGGGGACACATCTGAACACTGGAGCTTTCTTT.

Many counts were recorded for this clonotype. V gene TRBV28 combines with J gene TRBJ1-5, with 8 bases lining up with TRBD1. The V and J ends lost 2 bases and 5 bases, in that order; junction bases with no gene match: 2. The CDR3 totals 14 residues. Germline V gene data show CDR1 as MDHEN and CDR2 as SYDVKM. For the CDR3, the DNA is TGTGCCAGCAGTTTAGACAGGGGCCATCAGCCCCAGCATTTT. The encoded protein is CASSLDRGHQPQHF. Full variable domain (outside the CDR3, taken from reference TRBV28 and TRBJ1-5): DVKVTQSSRYLVKRTGEKVFLECVQDMDHENMFWYRQDPGLGLRLIYFSYDVKMKEKGDIPEGYSVSREKKERFSLILESASTNQTSMYLCASSLDRGHQPQHFGDGTRLSIL.

In the case of this clonotype: This sequence may be a read error, since a much larger clone differs from it by one base. This chain joins TRBV3-1 and TRBJ2-4, with 10 bases aligning to TRBD2. The DNA matches TRBJ2-1 better at its end, which makes the J call doubtful. Germline V gene data show CDR1 as LGHDT and CDR2 as YNNKEL (reference sequence). This CDR3 contains 17 residues. Written as DNA, the CDR3 is TGTGCCAGCGGCCAAGATGCGAGCGGGGGGGTGTGGAATGAGCAGTTCTTC. Amino acids: CASGQDASGGVWNEQFF.

This clonotype was counted many times. This chain joins TRBV4-1 and TRBJ2-1; D possibly corresponds to TRBD1 (5 bases). The CDR3 is 15 residues long. The germline V gene has CDR1 MGHRA and CDR2 YSYEKL. V lost 0 bases, J lost 2 bases, and 8 bases lay in between. The CDR3 DNA reads TGCGCCAGCAGCCAAGAGCCAGGGACCTACAATGAGCAGTTCTTC. Translating it yields CASSQEPGTYNEQFF.

A remark on this clonotype: A much larger clone lies one base from this, so it may be a read error. This chain connects TRBV6-4 to TRBJ2-7; no clear D. This CDR3 has 14 amino acids. CDR1 and CDR2 from the germline V gene are MRHNA and SNTAGT. Trimming removed 3 bases at V and 5 bases at J, with 14 bases between. The CDR3 DNA reads TGTGCCAGCAGTGATAACGACACCAGGAACGAGCAGTACTTC. This codes for CASSDNDTRNEQYF.

The sample holds many counts of this clonotype. The gene calls are TRBV10-3 and TRBJ1-6; 9 bases line up with TRBD1. This CDR3 comprises 13 residues. CDR1 ENHRY and CDR2 SYGVKD come from the germline V gene. J lost 5 bases, V lost 8 bases, and 1 base had no gene match. CDR3 nucleotides: TGTGCCATCCGGGACAGGGATAATTCACCCCTCCACTTT. Its translation is CAIRDRDNSPLHF.

This clonotype was found many times. V and J are TRBV13 and TRBJ2-2; D gene uncertain. V was clipped by 4 bases and J by 6 bases, with 15 bases between them. Germline values: CDR1 PRHDT, CDR2 FYEKMQ (reference sequence). This CDR3 comprises 15 residues. The CDR3 reads CASSSRHAAAGELFF. The CDR3 DNA reads TGTGCCAGCAGCTCACGACATGCGGCTGCCGGGGAGCTGTTTTTT.

Notes on this clonotype: This clone may be a read error of a much larger clone one base away. J is TRBJ2-7 and V is TRBV28; possibly TRBD2 for D (6 bases). The CDR3 extends over 13 amino acids. Germline V lookup: CDR1 MDHEN, CDR2 SYDVKM. Deletions cut 8 bases from V and 5 bases from J, with 16 bases between. CDR3 sequence reads: CASLSRRVDEQYF. In DNA, the CDR3 is TGTGCCAGCCTCTCAAGGAGGGTCGACGAGCAGTACTTC.

The gene calls are TRBV5-4 and TRBJ2-2; 7 nucleotides line up with TRBD1. The CDR3 length is 14 residues. The V gene end was trimmed by 7 bases and the J gene end by 4 bases; junction bases not matched to a gene: 7. Germline CDR1 is SGHNT and CDR2 is YYREEE (reference sequence). The CDR3 is CASYDRDRTGELFF. The CDR3 DNA reads as TGTGCCAGCTACGACAGGGATCGCACCGGGGAGCTGTTTTTT. Supplemented by reference TRBV5-4 and TRBJ2-2, the full variable domain reads ETGVTQSPTHLIKTRGQQVTLRCSSQSGHNTVSWYQQALGQGPQFIFQYYREEENGRGNFPPRFSGLQFPNYSSELNVNALELDDSALYLCASYDRDRTGELFFGEGSRLTVL.

This clonotype has at least ten counts. CDR3 in amino acids: CASSLDQGTGNTIYF. The CDR3 DNA reads as TGTGCCAGCAGCTTAGATCAGGGTACTGGAAACACCATATATTTT. V gene TRBV7-2 combines with J gene TRBJ1-3, with D tentatively TRBD1 (5 bases). CDR3 size: 15 residues. CDR1 is SGHTA, CDR2 FQGNSA, per germline. Trimming cost V 1 base and J 2 bases, with 9 bases left between them.

In its sample, this clonotype was seen a few times. J is TRBJ2-1 and V is TRBV11-3; 9 bases map to TRBD1. V trimming: 5 bases; J trimming: 4 bases; junction bases outside the gene matches: 6. CDR1 is SGHNT and CDR2 is YENEEA in the germline V gene. The CDR3 sequence is 15 residues long. The CDR3 sequence is CASSPRDREYNEQFF. The CDR3 DNA reads as TGTGCCAGCAGCCCCCGGGACAGGGAGTACAATGAGCAGTTCTTC.

In the case of this clonotype: Germline is not matched at one junction end, which may reflect a read error. The chain employs TRBV28 and TRBJ1-3; the D gene is possibly TRBD1 (5 bases). CDR3 length: 13 residues. Germline CDR1 is MDHEN and CDR2 is SYDVKM. CDR3 sequence reads: CASSRGPGNTIYF. The CDR3 DNA is TGTGCCAGCAGTCGGGGCCCTGGAAACACCATATACTTT.

This clonotype was seen ten or more times. The chain carries TRBV12-3 or TRBV12-4 and TRBJ2-3; 9 nucleotides match TRBD1. V lost 5 bases to trimming and J lost 1 base; unmatched junction nucleotides: 7. There are 16 residues in the CDR3. The CDR3: CASSPRQGGRTDTQYF. CDR3 DNA: TGTGCCAGCAGTCCTCGACAGGGGGGTCGCACAGATACGCAGTATTTT.

This clonotype was counted many times. This rearrangement joins TRBV24-1 to TRBJ2-3; D call uncertain. V was trimmed by 1 base and J by 0 bases, leaving 4 bases between them. Germline V gene lookup returns CDR1 KGHDR and CDR2 SFDVKD. The length of the CDR3 is 14 residues. The CDR3 sequence is CATSDLGSTDTQYF. CDR3 DNA sequence: TGTGCCACCAGTGATTTAGGTAGCACAGATACGCAGTATTTT.

Many counts were recorded for this clonotype. The chain is built from TRBV12-3 or TRBV12-4 and TRBJ1-2; the D is unclear. The length of the CDR3 is 17 residues. Trimming stripped 5 bases from V and 4 bases from J, with 23 bases between. The CDR3 DNA reads TGTGCCAGCAGTGAGAGATCCAGCTTCCGAAAGACCTATGGCTACACCTTC. Amino acid sequence: CASSERSSFRKTYGYTF.

About this clonotype: This may be a read error: a much more frequent sequence differs by one nucleotide. The gene calls are TRBV4-2 and TRBJ2-3, with 9 bases fitting TRBD2. Per the germline V gene, CDR1 is LGHNA and CDR2 is YNFKEQ. The CDR3 has 17 amino acids. The CDR3 DNA follows: TGTGCCAACAGCCAAGAGCCTAGCGGGACGAGCACAGATACGCAGTATTTT. As protein: CANSQEPSGTSTDTQYF.

This clonotype was observed at least ten times. The chain has TRBV21-1 and TRBJ2-3. TRBV21-1 is reported as a pseudogene. CDR3 length equals 17 residues. The CDR3 DNA sequence: TGTGCCAGCAGAGAGACCATAGCTACAGTCATGCAAGATACGCAGTATTTT. This sequence encodes CASRETIATVMQDTQYF.

J is TRBJ1-2 and V is TRBV7-6, with D uncertain. Germline values: CDR1 SGHVS, CDR2 FNYEAQ. The CDR3 covers 17 residues. V was clipped by 6 bases and J by 4 bases, with 24 bases between them. The CDR3 here is CASRNRSESRKTYGYTF. CDR3 coding DNA: TGTGCCAGCAGGAATCGTTCTGAATCTCGAAAGACCTATGGCTACACCTTC.

This clonotype occurred many times. This rearrangement joins TRBV7-6 to TRBJ1-2, with 9 bases lining up with TRBD1. CDR3 length equals 16 residues. V was clipped by 6 bases and J by 8 bases; unmatched bases: 16. Germline CDR1 and CDR2: SGHVS and FNYEAQ. The DNA for the CDR3 is TGTGCCAGCAGGGGGGTGTCGGGACAGGGCTCTCCGGGCTACACCTTC. This sequence encodes CASRGVSGQGSPGYTF.

Many counts were recorded for this clonotype. The rearrangement links TRBV28 to TRBJ1-2; D is unclear. Per the germline V gene, CDR1 is MDHEN and CDR2 is SYDVKM. The ends were cut back, 2 bases at V and 14 bases at J, with 24 bases in the middle. The CDR3 consists of 15 residues. The chain's CDR3 is CASSLRPSAPRVHTF. As DNA, the CDR3 is TGTGCCAGCAGTTTAAGACCCTCGGCTCCTCGGGTTCATACCTTC.

A remark on this clonotype: This may arise from a read error, as a much more abundant clone is one base away. CDR3 protein: CASSNGKRSGKTYGYTF. DNA of the CDR3: TGTGCCAGCAGTAATGGAAAACGCTCTGGAAAGACCTATGGCTACACCTTC. The chain employs TRBV6-8 and TRBJ1-2; no definite D call. CDR1 MNHGY and CDR2 SAAAGT come from the germline V gene. CDR3 size: 17 residues. Between the trimmed V and J ends, which lost 5 bases and 4 bases, there was a span of 23 bases.

This clonotype has at least ten counts. V usage is TRBV18 and J usage is TRBJ1-1; TRBD1 aligns across 7 bases. Germline values: CDR1 KGHSH, CDR2 LQKENI. This CDR3 is 15 amino acids long. V lost 3 bases, J lost 1 base, and 5 bases stayed unmatched. CDR3 nucleotides: TGTGCCAGCTCACCGAGGGACAGCGCGAACACTGAAGCTTTCTTT. Protein product: CASSPRDSANTEAFF.

This clonotype was counted ten times or more. The chain employs TRBV6-6 and TRBJ1-2; D call uncertain. Germline CDR1 MNHNY, CDR2 SVGAGI (reference sequence). This CDR3 has 17 residues. Trimming shortened V by 4 bases and J by 4 bases, and 22 bases separated the two germline ends. The CDR3: CASSCISGGRKTYGYTF. The DNA for the CDR3 is TGTGCCAGCAGTTGCATCTCAGGTGGGAGAAAGACCTATGGCTACACCTTC.